This T cell receptor (beta chain) was captured in a study of neurological immune-mediated disorders. MiXCR was run by TCRdb on the 5' RACE reads, yielding one entry per CDR3 protein. The table records roughly 60,000 distinct CDR3 sequences, about 10% of them present only once. There are many counts of this clonotype. The germline V gene encodes CDR1 SGHVS and CDR2 FQNEAQ. Between the trimmed V and J ends, which lost 5 bases and 6 bases, there was a span of 31 bases. The length of the CDR3 is 19 residues. The origin of this receptor is a man aged 55-75 years in good health. V is TRBV7-8 and J is TRBJ1-1; maybe TRBD1 (5 bases). What was sequenced was PBMCs. As DNA, the CDR3 is TGTGCCAGCAGCCCCGGTAGTTCATTTCGTGCAGGGTTGGGATCTGAAGCTTTCTTT. Protein: CASSPGSSFRAGLGSEAFF.